A single sample is the source of the 30 T cell receptor beta chains below, sequenced in a study of T cells in narcolepsy. Sequencing was performed with immunoSEQ multiplex PCR; in TCRdb, only in-frame clones are kept and a portion is missing. The sample consists of more than 20,000 clones, more than 65% of them appearing once. Specimen: memory (CD45RA-) CD4+ T cells from blood. Source of these receptors: a human donor in good health.

A word on this clone: Compared with germline, one end of the junction differs, possibly owing to a read error. This chain joins TRBV7-3 and TRBJ2-6; 9 positions agree with TRBD1. Germline lookup yields CDR1 SGHTA and CDR2 FQGTGA. The CDR3 is 17 residues long. The CDR3 sequence: CASSLTGTGTGANVLTF. CDR3 bases: TGTGCCAGCAGCCTAACCGGGACAGGGACTGGGGCCAACGTCCTGACTTTC. The whole variable domain, remainder taken from reference TRBV7-3 and TRBJ2-6, is GAGVSQTPSNKVTEKGKYVELRCDPISGHTALYWYRQSLGQGPEFLIYFQGTGAADDSGLPNDRFFAVRPEGSVSTLKIQRTERGDSAVYLCASSLTGTGTGANVLTFGAGSRLTVL.

The gene calls are TRBV10-1 and TRBJ2-5; the match to TRBD2 covers 8 bases. CDR3 size: 15 residues. Germline CDR1 is WNHNN and CDR2 is SYGVQD (reference sequence). Losses at the gene ends were 8 bases for V and 2 bases for J; bases not matched to a gene: 10. CDR3 DNA: TGCGCCAGCGCCGCGGGGGGCGCAATTCAAGAGACCCAGTACTTC. It codes for CASAAGGAIQETQYF.

Only a few counts were recorded for this clone. This chain uses TRBV6-6 with TRBJ1-1, with D possibly TRBD1 on 5 matching bases. Germline assignment: CDR1 MNHNY and CDR2 SVGAGI (reference sequence). The V end was cut by 11 bases, the J end by 4 bases, with 17 bases between. This CDR3 is built from 13 residues. CDR3 loop: CAEHGQGSTEAFF. DNA for the CDR3: TGTGCCGAGCATGGGCAGGGCAGCACTGAAGCTTTCTTT.

The J gene is TRBJ2-1, the V gene TRBV7-2, with D possibly matching TRBD2 (5 bases). The V end was cut by 0 bases, the J end by 2 bases, with 8 bases between. Germline V gene sequence: CDR1 SGHTA, CDR2 FQGNSA. This CDR3 is 15 amino acids long. This chain's CDR3 is CASSLATGTYNEQFF. The CDR3 nucleotides read TGTGCCAGCAGCTTAGCAACGGGGACCTACAATGAGCAGTTCTTC.

V usage is TRBV6-5 and J usage is TRBJ1-1; the D gene is possibly TRBD1 (6 bases). This CDR3 region has 12 residues. Germline V lookup: CDR1 MNHEY, CDR2 SVGAGI. Trimming stripped 8 bases from V and 3 bases from J, with 10 bases between. The CDR3 DNA sequence: TGTGCCAGCTTTGGGGGCTACACTGAAGCTTTCTTT. Protein sequence: CASFGGYTEAFF.

This clone was recorded a few times. The same CDR3 arises from other DNA sequences in this sample as well. J is TRBJ1-5 and V is TRBV19; the D gene is possibly TRBD1 (5 bases). CDR3 length equals 14 residues. The V gene's germline CDR1 is LNHDA and CDR2 SQIVND (reference sequence). Between the trimmed V and J ends, which lost 3 bases and 4 bases, there was a span of 10 bases. CDR3 bases: TGTGCCAGTAGTATCCAGGGCGGGAATCAGCCCCAGCATTTT. Amino acid sequence: CASSIQGGNQPQHF.

This chain connects TRBV30 to TRBJ2-2; 12 bases map to TRBD2. The CDR3 is made up of 13 amino acids. Germline V gene sequence: CDR1 GTSNPN, CDR2 SVGIG (reference sequence). J was trimmed by 8 bases and V by 5 bases; bases with no gene match: 3. The CDR3 spells CAWRTSGMGELFF. The CDR3 nucleotides are TGTGCCTGGCGGACTAGCGGGATGGGGGAGCTGTTTTTT.

This clone appeared once. This rearrangement joins TRBV4-2 to TRBJ2-3; 9 nucleotides line up with TRBD2. This CDR3 region has 15 residues. Germline assignment: CDR1 LGHNA and CDR2 YNFKEQ. J gave up 4 bases and V 0 bases, and 2 bases lay outside the gene matches. The CDR3 DNA is TGTGCCAGCAGCCAAGATAGACTAGCGGCAGATACGCAGTATTTT. Translating gives CASSQDRLAADTQYF.

CDR3 loop: CASSLVAGGGPFF. CDR3 nucleotides: TGCGCCAGCAGCTTGGTGGCAGGGGGCGGACCGTTCTTC. This chain uses TRBV5-1 with TRBJ2-1, with 8 bases that match TRBD1. Germline CDR1 and CDR2: SGHRS and YFSETQ. Trimming took 0 bases from V and 15 from J; bases not matched to a gene: 8. The CDR3 has 13 amino acids.

A note on this clone: At one boundary the junction diverges from the germline segment, which might be a read error. The chain combines TRBV10-3 with TRBJ2-5; D is unclear. This CDR3 comprises 12 residues. Germline V gene sequence: CDR1 ENHRY, CDR2 SYGVKD. CDR3 amino acids: CAISENLETRYF. The CDR3 nucleotides read TGTGCCATCAGTGAGAACCTAGAGACCCGGTACTTC.

V is TRBV28 and J is TRBJ2-7, with 16 bases lining up with TRBD2. CDR1 is MDHEN and CDR2 is SYDVKM in the germline V gene. J gave up 2 bases and V 6 bases, and 4 bases lay outside the gene matches. The CDR3 totals 16 residues. CDR3 in amino acids: CASRTGTSGRAYEQYF. DNA of the CDR3: TGTGCCAGCAGGACCGGGACTAGCGGGAGGGCCTACGAGCAGTACTTC.

The V gene is TRBV6-1, the J gene TRBJ1-1; D is unclear. Germline-derived CDR1 and CDR2 are MNHNS and SASEGT. The ends were cut back, 0 bases at V and 6 bases at J, with 11 bases in the middle. The CDR3 spans 14 residues. The CDR3 region has the DNA TGTGCCAGCAGTGAAGCGGAGGGCTGGGCTGAAGCTTTCTTT. Translation gives CASSEAEGWAEAFF.

This chain connects TRBV11-1 to TRBJ2-1; TRBD2 agrees at 9 bases. The CDR3 consists of 14 residues. From germline, CDR1 is SGHAT and CDR2 FQDESV (reference sequence). V shed 4 bases, J shed 6 bases, and the junction held 4 bases outside the gene matches. CDR3 bases: TGTGCCAGCAGCTCTAGCGGGACTGGCAATGAGCAGTTCTTC. It translates to CASSSSGTGNEQFF.

The chain has TRBV11-1 and TRBJ2-7, with 8 nucleotides matching TRBD2. In germline, CDR1 is SGHAT, CDR2 FQDESV (reference sequence). The CDR3 is made up of 16 amino acids. Trimming removed 2 bases from V and 5 bases from J; junction bases left unmatched: 11. For the CDR3, the DNA is TGTGCCAGCAGCTTATTAGGACTAGCCACCGGGGACGAGCAGTACTTC. This encodes CASSLLGLATGDEQYF.

The gene calls are TRBV28 and TRBJ2-2; D is undetermined. CDR3 length: 12 residues. Trimming left V 1 base short and J 4 bases short, with 1 base between. Germline loops: CDR1 MDHEN, CDR2 SYDVKM. Here the CDR3 reads CASSLSTGELFF. The CDR3 nucleotides read TGTGCCAGCAGTTTATCCACCGGGGAGCTGTTTTTT.

This chain joins TRBV10-3 and TRBJ2-3; 8 nucleotides match TRBD2. V gave up 7 bases and J gave up 1 base; unmatched junction bases: 7. CDR3 size: 15 residues. CDR1 is ENHRY, CDR2 SYGVKD, per germline. The CDR3 bases are TGTGCCATCACTCGGACTAGCAGGGGCACAGATACGCAGTATTTT. This codes for CAITRTSRGTDTQYF.

The V call is TRBV7-6, the J call TRBJ2-3, with TRBD1 identical over 9 bases. Germline CDR1 SGHVS, CDR2 FNYEAQ. Trimming took 4 bases from V and 5 from J; bases not matched to a gene: 4. The CDR3 loop spans 14 amino acids. The CDR3 reads CASSSGQGGDTQYF. In DNA form, the CDR3 reads TGTGCCAGCAGCTCGGGACAGGGTGGAGATACGCAGTATTTT.

The J gene is TRBJ2-3, the V gene TRBV7-8, with D possibly matching TRBD2 (6 bases). Germline CDR1 reads SGHVS; CDR2 reads FQNEAQ. The CDR3 totals 12 residues. V lost 6 bases and J lost 7, with 11 bases in between. The CDR3 here is CASRGGPYTQYF. CDR3 nucleotide sequence: TGTGCCAGCAGGGGGGGACCCTATACGCAGTATTTT. Filled out from reference TRBV7-8 and TRBJ2-3, the complete variable domain reads GAGVSQSPRYKVAKRGQDVALRCDPISGHVSLFWYQQALGQGPEFLTYFQNEAQLDKSGLPSDRFFAERPEGSVSTLKIQRTQQEDSAVYLCASRGGPYTQYFGPGTRLTVL.

The rearrangement links TRBV19 to TRBJ1-5; D is uncertain. Trimming removed 4 bases from V and 0 bases from J, with 16 bases in between. The CDR3 has 17 amino acids. Per the germline V gene, CDR1 is LNHDA and CDR2 is SQIVND (reference sequence). CDR3 protein: CASSTQVFSYSNQPQHF. The CDR3 nucleotides are TGTGCCAGTAGTACCCAGGTTTTCTCTTATAGCAATCAGCCCCAGCATTTT.

The chain has TRBV7-3 and TRBJ1-2, with D possibly being TRBD1 (5 bases). The V gene lost 5 bases and the J gene lost 2 bases, with 9 bases spanning the gap. The CDR3 consists of 13 residues. CDR1 is SGHTA and CDR2 is FQGTGA in the germline V gene. In DNA form, the CDR3 reads TGTGCCAGCAGCCCCGGGACCAACTATGGCTACACCTTC. This sequence encodes CASSPGTNYGYTF.

This sequence joins TRBV5-6 and TRBJ2-1; D is unresolved. This CDR3 has 16 amino acids. The germline gives CDR1 SGHDT, CDR2 YYEEEE. V lost 1 base, J lost 10 bases, and 21 bases lay in between. CDR3 in DNA: TGTGCCAGCAGCTTGATTTTTAACAGCCAAAGGAAGGAGCAGTTCTTC. Translated: CASSLIFNSQRKEQFF.

Written as DNA, the CDR3 is TGTGCCAGCTCCGGGACAGGGGCATACACTGAAGCTTTCTTT. Its protein is CASSGTGAYTEAFF. This chain joins TRBV28 and TRBJ1-1; 10 nucleotides agree with TRBD1. The CDR3 extends over 14 amino acids. Germline assignment: CDR1 MDHEN and CDR2 SYDVKM. The J segment lost 3 bases and the V segment lost 8 bases, leaving 6 bases of the junction unmatched.

The chain recombines TRBV9 with TRBJ1-3; no clear D. The germline V gene encodes CDR1 SGDLS and CDR2 YYNGEE. There are 16 residues in the CDR3. Trimming shortened V by 0 bases and J by 0 bases, and 10 bases separated the two germline ends. CDR3 nucleotides: TGTGCCAGCAGCGTAGTTGGCGATAGCTCTGGAAACACCATATATTTT. Translated: CASSVVGDSSGNTIYF.

This chain links TRBV5-1 with TRBJ2-2, with 9 bases fitting TRBD1. Looked up from germline, CDR1 is SGHRS and CDR2 is YFSETQ. The CDR3 extends over 16 amino acids. V trimming: 0 bases; J trimming: 6 bases; junction bases outside the gene matches: 6. CDR3 sequence reads: CASSLGGTGRAGELFF. For the CDR3, the DNA is TGCGCCAGCAGCTTGGGCGGGACAGGGAGGGCCGGGGAGCTGTTTTTT.

This chain connects TRBV7-2 to TRBJ2-3; D may be TRBD1 or TRBD2 (7 bases each). This CDR3 region has 12 residues. The germline V gene encodes CDR1 SGHTA and CDR2 FQGNSA. V was pared by 4 bases and J by 11 bases, with 13 bases between. The CDR3 DNA reads TGTGCCAGCAGCTCAGGGGGGGATCTGCAGTATTTT. As protein: CASSSGGDLQYF.

The sample holds a few counts of this clone. The junction departs from the called germline gene at one end, perhaps through a read error. J is TRBJ1-5 and V is TRBV30, with 9 bases identical to TRBD1. The CDR3 extends over 11 amino acids. Germline V gene data show CDR1 as GTSNPN and CDR2 as SVGIG (reference sequence). CDR3 region: CAWSSGTGRYF. The CDR3 coding sequence is TGTGCCTGGAGCTCTGGGACAGGGAGGTATTTT.

The CDR3 region is CASSLGPTNTEAFF. The CDR3 DNA reads as TGTGCCAGCAGCTTGGGTCCAACCAACACTGAAGCTTTCTTT. The J gene is TRBJ1-1, the V gene TRBV7-2; D ambiguous. Germline CDR1 and CDR2: SGHTA and FQGNSA. The V and J ends lost 3 bases and 2 bases respectively, with 10 bases between them. CDR3 length: 14 residues.

The DNA of the CDR3 is TGCGCCAGCAGTGTTAGCGGGGCGTCAGGGAATGAGCAGTTCTTC. The encoded protein is CASSVSGASGNEQFF. V is TRBV5-1 and J is TRBJ2-1; 8 bases line up with TRBD2. The CDR3 covers 15 residues. Germline CDR1 SGHRS, CDR2 YFSETQ. Germline trimming cut 5 bases from V and 7 bases from J; bases unmatched to any gene: 11. Filled out from reference TRBV5-1 and TRBJ2-1, the complete variable domain reads KAGVTQTPRYLIKTRGQQVTLSCSPISGHRSVSWYQQTPGQGLQFLFEYFSETQRNKGNFPGRFSGRQFSNSRSEMNVSTLELGDSALYLCASSVSGASGNEQFFGPGTRLTVL.

V and J are TRBV7-2 and TRBJ2-5; D tentatively fits TRBD1 or TRBD2 (5 bases each). Trimming stripped 2 bases from V and 5 bases from J, with 12 bases between. CDR1 SGHTA and CDR2 FQGNSA come from the germline V gene. The CDR3 loop spans 14 amino acids. The CDR3 DNA reads as TGTGCCAGCAGCTTATCGGGGACCGGGGAGACCCAGTACTTC. The encoded protein is CASSLSGTGETQYF.

This clone rates as medium-sized. The chain recombines TRBV5-1 with TRBJ1-1; TRBD1 aligns across 8 bases. Germline CDR1 SGHRS, CDR2 YFSETQ. Losses at the gene ends were 4 bases for V and 1 base for J; bases not matched to a gene: 3. There are 14 residues in the CDR3. The CDR3 sequence: CASSPGTGNTEAFF. The CDR3 bases are TGCGCCAGCAGCCCAGGGACAGGGAACACTGAAGCTTTCTTT. Full variable domain (remainder filled in from reference TRBV5-1 and TRBJ1-1): KAGVTQTPRYLIKTRGQQVTLSCSPISGHRSVSWYQQTPGQGLQFLFEYFSETQRNKGNFPGRFSGRQFSNSRSEMNVSTLELGDSALYLCASSPGTGNTEAFFGQGTRLTVV.